A selection of T cell receptor beta chains follows, all from one sample in a study of molecular identifiers for immune sequencing clone quantification. Using its own MiXCR run on the PCR reads, TCRdb lists one record per CDR3 protein. The top ten hold 0.7% to 1% of the sample, which has about 640,000 distinct CDR3 sequences, 20% seen once. The sequenced sample consisted of naive CD8+ T cells from blood, with Jurkat cell RNA spiked in. The receptors were sampled from a human donor in good health. Some libraries in this study had Jurkat cell RNA spiked in. Each CDR3 is given with its conserved first and last residue. The order of the fields is clone size, J gene, V gene, D gene, CDR3 protein, CDR3 DNA. D genes are given only for firm matches. Clone size is given for some rows only: seen once, a few or many times, or a class if the clone is expanded.

clone size: many; J gene: TRBJ2-5; V gene: TRBV4-1; D gene: TRBD1; CDR3 protein: CASSQAGTEETQYF; CDR3 DNA: TGCGCCAGCAGCCAAGCCGGGACAGAAGAGACCCAGTACTTC
clone size: many; J gene: TRBJ2-5; V gene: TRBV5-1; D gene: -; CDR3 protein: CASSLVTDADQETQYF; CDR3 DNA: TGCGCCAGCAGCTTGGTGACAGATGCTGACCAAGAGACCCAGTACTTC
clone size: few; J gene: TRBJ2-7; V gene: TRBV11-2; D gene: -; CDR3 protein: CASSLGYEYEQYF; CDR3 DNA: TGTGCCAGCAGCTTGGGGTACGAGTACGAGCAGTACTTC
clone size: -; J gene: TRBJ2-2; V gene: TRBV5-4; D gene: TRBD2; CDR3 protein: CASSPGLAPTGELFF; CDR3 DNA: TGTGCCAGCAGCCCGGGACTAGCTCCCACCGGGGAGCTGTTTTTT
clone size: many; J gene: TRBJ2-7; V gene: TRBV11-2; D gene: -; CDR3 protein: CASGDVGRLKPEQYF; CDR3 DNA: TGTGCCAGCGGAGATGTGGGCCGATTGAAGCCCGAGCAGTACTTC
clone size: -; J gene: TRBJ1-4; V gene: TRBV19; D gene: TRBD1; CDR3 protein: CARRRTGEIEKLFF; CDR3 DNA: TGTGCCCGTAGGAGAACAGGGGAGATCGAAAAACTGTTTTTT
clone size: -; J gene: TRBJ2-7; V gene: TRBV12-5; D gene: TRBD1; CDR3 protein: CASGQGQGFYEQYF; CDR3 DNA: TGTGCTAGTGGTCAGGGACAGGGCTTCTACGAGCAGTACTTC
clone size: -; J gene: TRBJ1-3; V gene: TRBV13; D gene: -; CDR3 protein: CASSSVPNSFSGNTIYF; CDR3 DNA: TGTGCCAGCAGCTCGGTCCCGAATTCTTTTTCTGGAAACACCATATATTTT
clone size: -; J gene: TRBJ2-5; V gene: TRBV30; D gene: -; CDR3 protein: CAWVVEGGETQYF; CDR3 DNA: TGTGCCTGGGTGGTAGAGGGCGGCGAGACCCAGTACTTC
clone size: many; J gene: TRBJ2-7; V gene: TRBV27; D gene: -; CDR3 protein: CASSLRLGPYEQYF; CDR3 DNA: TGTGCCAGCAGTCTCCGACTAGGCCCCTACGAGCAGTACTTC
clone size: few; J gene: TRBJ1-4; V gene: TRBV12-3/TRBV12-4; D gene: TRBD1; CDR3 protein: CASSEQGYTEKLFF; CDR3 DNA: TGTGCCAGCAGCGAACAGGGGTATACTGAAAAACTGTTTTTT
clone size: -; J gene: TRBJ2-7; V gene: TRBV5-6; D gene: TRBD1; CDR3 protein: CASSLRGLASYEQYF; CDR3 DNA: TGTGCCAGCAGCTTGAGGGGGCTGGCTTCCTACGAGCAGTACTTC
clone size: few; J gene: TRBJ1-1; V gene: TRBV11-2; D gene: -; CDR3 protein: CASSLSTGGEAFF; CDR3 DNA: TGTGCCAGCAGCCTCTCAACGGGGGGCGAAGCTTTCTTT
clone size: few; J gene: TRBJ2-7; V gene: TRBV15; D gene: -; CDR3 protein: CATSRDAGSSYEQYF; CDR3 DNA: TGTGCCACCAGCAGAGATGCCGGCAGCTCCTACGAGCAGTACTTC
clone size: few; J gene: TRBJ2-2; V gene: TRBV27; D gene: -; CDR3 protein: CASSLYREDTGELFF; CDR3 DNA: TGTGCCAGCAGTTTATACAGGGAGGACACCGGGGAGCTGTTTTTT
clone size: many; J gene: TRBJ2-5; V gene: TRBV6-6; D gene: -; CDR3 protein: CASSSWTRKPQETQYF; CDR3 DNA: TGTGCCAGCAGTTCCTGGACCCGCAAGCCCCAAGAGACCCAGTACTTC
clone size: few; J gene: TRBJ1-1; V gene: TRBV10-3; D gene: TRBD1; CDR3 protein: CAISDQDRGGTEAFF; CDR3 DNA: TGTGCCATCAGTGACCAGGACAGGGGAGGGACTGAAGCTTTCTTT
clone size: few; J gene: TRBJ2-7; V gene: TRBV20-1; D gene: TRBD2; CDR3 protein: CSAGLAGAPISYEQYF; CDR3 DNA: TGCAGTGCGGGACTAGCGGGAGCCCCAATTTCCTACGAGCAGTACTTC
clone size: many; J gene: TRBJ2-5; V gene: TRBV2; D gene: -; CDR3 protein: CASSDPAGSQETQYF; CDR3 DNA: TGTGCCAGCAGTGATCCGGCAGGCTCCCAAGAGACCCAGTACTTC